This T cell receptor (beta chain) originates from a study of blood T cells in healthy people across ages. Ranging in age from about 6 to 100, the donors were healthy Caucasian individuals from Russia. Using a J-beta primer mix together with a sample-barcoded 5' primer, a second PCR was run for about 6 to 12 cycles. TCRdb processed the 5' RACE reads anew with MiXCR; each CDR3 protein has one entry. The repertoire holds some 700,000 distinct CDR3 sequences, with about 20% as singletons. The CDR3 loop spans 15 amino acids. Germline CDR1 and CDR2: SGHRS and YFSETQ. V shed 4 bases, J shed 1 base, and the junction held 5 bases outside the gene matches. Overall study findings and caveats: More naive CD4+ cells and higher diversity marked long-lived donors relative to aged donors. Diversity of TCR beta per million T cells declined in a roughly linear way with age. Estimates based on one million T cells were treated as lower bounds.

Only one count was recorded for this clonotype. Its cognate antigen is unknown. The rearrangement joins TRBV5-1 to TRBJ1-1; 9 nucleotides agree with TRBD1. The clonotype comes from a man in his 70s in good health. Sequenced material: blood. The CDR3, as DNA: TGCGCCAGCAGCCGGGGGACAGGGTCGAACACTGAAGCTTTCTTT. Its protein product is CASSRGTGSNTEAFF.